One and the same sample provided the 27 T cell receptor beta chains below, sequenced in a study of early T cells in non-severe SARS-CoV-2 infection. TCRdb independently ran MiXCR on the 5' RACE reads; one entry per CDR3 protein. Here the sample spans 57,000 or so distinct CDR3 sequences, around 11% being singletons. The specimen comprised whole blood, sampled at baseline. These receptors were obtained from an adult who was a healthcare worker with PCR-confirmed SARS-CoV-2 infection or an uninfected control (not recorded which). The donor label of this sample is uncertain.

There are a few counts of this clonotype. The CDR3 nucleotides are TGTGCCAGCAGTGTTTTACTAGCGGTACAAGAGACCCAGTACTTC. The encoded protein is CASSVLLAVQETQYF. The V call is TRBV6-1, the J call TRBJ2-5; 8 nucleotides align to TRBD2. CDR1 MNHNS and CDR2 SASEGT come from the germline V gene. J lost 2 bases, V lost 4 bases, and 6 bases had no gene match. This CDR3 has 15 residues.

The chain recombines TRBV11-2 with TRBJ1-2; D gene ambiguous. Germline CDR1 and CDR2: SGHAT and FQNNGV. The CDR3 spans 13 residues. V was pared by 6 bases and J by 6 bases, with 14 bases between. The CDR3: CASRDAVYDGYTF. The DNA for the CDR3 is TGTGCCAGCAGGGACGCGGTCTACGATGGCTACACCTTC.

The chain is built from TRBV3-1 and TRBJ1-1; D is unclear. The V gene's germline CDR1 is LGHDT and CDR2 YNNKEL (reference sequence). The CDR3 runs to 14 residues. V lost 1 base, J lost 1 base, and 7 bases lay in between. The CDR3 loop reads CASSQVRENTEAFF. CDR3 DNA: TGTGCCAGCAGCCAAGTACGGGAGAACACTGAAGCTTTCTTT.

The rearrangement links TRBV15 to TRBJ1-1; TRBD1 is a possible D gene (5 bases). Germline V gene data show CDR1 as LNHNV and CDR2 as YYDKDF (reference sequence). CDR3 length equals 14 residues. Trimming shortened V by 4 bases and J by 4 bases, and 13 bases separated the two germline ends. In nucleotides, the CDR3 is TGTGCCACCAGCATCCCTGACAGAGTCACTGAAGCTTTCTTT. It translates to CATSIPDRVTEAFF.

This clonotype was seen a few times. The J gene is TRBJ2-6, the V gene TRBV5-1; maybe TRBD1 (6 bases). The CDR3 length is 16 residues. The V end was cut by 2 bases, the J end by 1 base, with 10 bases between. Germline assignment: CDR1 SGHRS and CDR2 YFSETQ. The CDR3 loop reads CASSFSTGSGANVLTF. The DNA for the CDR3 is TGCGCCAGCAGCTTTTCCACAGGGTCTGGGGCCAACGTCCTGACTTTC.

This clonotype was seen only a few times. CDR3 sequence (DNA): TGTGCCAGCAGTCGGACAGGGGGCACAGATACGCAGTATTTT. Protein product: CASSRTGGTDTQYF. This rearrangement joins TRBV2 to TRBJ2-3, with TRBD1 matching over 9 bases. Germline V CDR1 and CDR2: SNHLY, FYNNEI. This CDR3 comprises 14 residues. Unmatched junction bases numbered 1, after V lost 5 bases and J lost 1 base.

For the CDR3, the DNA is TGTGCCAGCAGACCCCAGGGGGGGGACAATTCACCCCTCCACTTT. Translation: CASRPQGGDNSPLHF. This sequence joins TRBV6-1 and TRBJ1-6; 7 bases align to TRBD1. CDR1 and CDR2 (germline): MNHNS, SASEGT. CDR3 length: 15 residues. V shed 6 bases, J shed 7 bases, and the junction held 9 bases outside the gene matches.

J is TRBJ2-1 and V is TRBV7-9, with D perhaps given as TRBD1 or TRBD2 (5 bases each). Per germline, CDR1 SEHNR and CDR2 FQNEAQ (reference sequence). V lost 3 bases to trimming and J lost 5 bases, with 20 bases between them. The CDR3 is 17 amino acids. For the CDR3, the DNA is TGTGCCAGCAGCTTCGATACCGGGACCCGGGGCAACAATGAGCAGTTCTTC. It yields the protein CASSFDTGTRGNNEQFF.

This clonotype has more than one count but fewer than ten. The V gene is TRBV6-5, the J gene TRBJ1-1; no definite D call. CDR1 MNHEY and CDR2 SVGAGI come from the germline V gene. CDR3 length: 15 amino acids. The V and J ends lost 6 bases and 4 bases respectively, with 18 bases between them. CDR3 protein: CASSQVERVLTEAFF. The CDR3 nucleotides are TGTGCCAGCAGCCAGGTGGAGAGGGTACTCACTGAAGCTTTCTTT.

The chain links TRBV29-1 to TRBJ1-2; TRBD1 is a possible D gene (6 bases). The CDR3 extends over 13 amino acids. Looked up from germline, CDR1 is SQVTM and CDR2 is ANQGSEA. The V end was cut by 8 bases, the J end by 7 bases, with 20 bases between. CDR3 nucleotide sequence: TGCAGCCTGGAGAAACAGGGTACGCCTGGCTACACCTTC. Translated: CSLEKQGTPGYTF. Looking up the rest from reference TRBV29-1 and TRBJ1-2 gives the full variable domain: SAVISQKPSRDICQRGTSLTIQCQVDSQVTMMFWYRQQPGQSLTLIATANQGSEATYESGFVIDKFPISRPNLTFSTLTVSNMSPEDSSIYLCSLEKQGTPGYTFGSGTRLTVV.

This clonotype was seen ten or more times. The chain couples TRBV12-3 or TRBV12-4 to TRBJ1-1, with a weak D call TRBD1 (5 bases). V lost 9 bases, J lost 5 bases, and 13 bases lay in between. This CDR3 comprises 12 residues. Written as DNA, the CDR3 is TGTGCCAGTTTACTGGGGGGGACTGAAGCTTTCTTT. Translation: CASLLGGTEAFF.

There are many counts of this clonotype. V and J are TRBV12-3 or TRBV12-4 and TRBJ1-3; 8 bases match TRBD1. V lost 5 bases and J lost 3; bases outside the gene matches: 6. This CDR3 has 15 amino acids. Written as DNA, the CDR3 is TGTGCCAGCAGTCCCCGGACAGGGCATGGAAACACCATATATTTT. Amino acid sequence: CASSPRTGHGNTIYF.

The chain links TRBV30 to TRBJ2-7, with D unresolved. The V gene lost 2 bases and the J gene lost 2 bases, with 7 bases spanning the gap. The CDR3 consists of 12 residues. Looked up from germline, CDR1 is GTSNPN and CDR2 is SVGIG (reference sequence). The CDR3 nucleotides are TGTGCCTGGAGTAAAGGGACCTACGAGCAGTACGTC. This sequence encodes CAWSKGTYEQYV.

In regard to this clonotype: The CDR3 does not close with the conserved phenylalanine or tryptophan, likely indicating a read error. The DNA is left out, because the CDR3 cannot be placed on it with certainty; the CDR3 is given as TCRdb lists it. The CDR3 loop reads CASSQDLGTVLLL. This chain joins TRBV4-1 and TRBJ2-1. CDR1 and CDR2 (germline): MGHRA, YSYEKL. Inclusive of both ends, the CDR3 amounts to 13 amino acids.

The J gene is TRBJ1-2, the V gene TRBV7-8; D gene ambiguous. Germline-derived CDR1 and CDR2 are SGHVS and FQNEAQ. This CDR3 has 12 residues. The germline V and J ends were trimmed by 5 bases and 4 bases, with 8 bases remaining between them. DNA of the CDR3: TGTGCCAGCAGCCAAATGGGCTATGGCTACACCTTC. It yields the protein CASSQMGYGYTF.

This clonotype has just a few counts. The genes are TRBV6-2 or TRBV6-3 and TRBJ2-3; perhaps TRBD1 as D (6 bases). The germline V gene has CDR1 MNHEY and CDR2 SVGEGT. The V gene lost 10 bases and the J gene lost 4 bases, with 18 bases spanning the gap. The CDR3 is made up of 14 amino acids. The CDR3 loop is CAIGRGKGPDTQYF. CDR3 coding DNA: TGTGCCATCGGAAGGGGGAAGGGACCAGATACGCAGTATTTT.

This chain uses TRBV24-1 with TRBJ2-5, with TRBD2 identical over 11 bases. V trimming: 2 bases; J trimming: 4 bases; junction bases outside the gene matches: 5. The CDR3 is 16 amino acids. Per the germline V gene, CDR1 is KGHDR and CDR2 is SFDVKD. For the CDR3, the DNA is TGTGCCACCAGTGATTACTCCACTAGCGGGGGAGAGACCCAGTACTTC. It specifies CATSDYSTSGGETQYF.

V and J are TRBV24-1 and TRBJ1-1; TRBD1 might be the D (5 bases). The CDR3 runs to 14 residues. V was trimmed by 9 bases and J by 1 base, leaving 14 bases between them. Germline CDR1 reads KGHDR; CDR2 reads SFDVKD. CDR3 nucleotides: TGTGCCACCCGAGGGGCGGAGGGGAACACTGAAGCTTTCTTT. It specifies CATRGAEGNTEAFF.

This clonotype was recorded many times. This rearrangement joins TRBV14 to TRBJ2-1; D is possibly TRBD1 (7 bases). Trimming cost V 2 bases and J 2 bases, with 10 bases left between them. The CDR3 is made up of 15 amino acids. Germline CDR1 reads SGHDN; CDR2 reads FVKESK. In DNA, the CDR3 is TGTGCCAGCAGCCAACAGGGGGGAACCTACAATGAGCAGTTCTTC. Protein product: CASSQQGGTYNEQFF.

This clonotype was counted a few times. The CDR3 region is CSAREGGGGYTQYF. As DNA, the CDR3 is TGCAGTGCTAGAGAGGGTGGCGGGGGCTATACGCAGTATTTT. The rearrangement joins TRBV20-1 to TRBJ2-3, with D possibly being TRBD2 (7 bases). With 0 bases removed from V and 7 bases from J, the gap between germline ends came to 14 bases. The germline V gene encodes CDR1 DFQATT and CDR2 SNEGSKA (reference sequence). This CDR3 is 14 amino acids long.

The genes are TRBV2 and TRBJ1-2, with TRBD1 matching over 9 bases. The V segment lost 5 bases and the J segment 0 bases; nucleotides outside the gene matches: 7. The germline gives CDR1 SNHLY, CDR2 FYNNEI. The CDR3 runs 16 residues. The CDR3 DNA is TGTGCCAGCAGTCCCCGGACAGGGGTGGCTAACTATGGCTACACCTTC. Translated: CASSPRTGVANYGYTF. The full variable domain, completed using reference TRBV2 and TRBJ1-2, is EPEVTQTPSHQVTQMGQEVILRCVPISNHLYFYWYRQILGQKVEFLVSFYNNEISEKSEIFDDQFSVERPDGSNFTLKIRSTKLEDSAMYFCASSPRTGVANYGYTFGSGTRLTVV.

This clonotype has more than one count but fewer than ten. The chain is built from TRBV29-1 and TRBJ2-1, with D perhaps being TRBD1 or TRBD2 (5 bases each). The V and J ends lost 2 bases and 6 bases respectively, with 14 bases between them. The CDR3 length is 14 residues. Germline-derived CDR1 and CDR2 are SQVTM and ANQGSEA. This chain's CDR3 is CSVELGVSRNEQFF. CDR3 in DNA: TGCAGCGTTGAACTGGGGGTCAGCCGCAATGAGCAGTTCTTC.

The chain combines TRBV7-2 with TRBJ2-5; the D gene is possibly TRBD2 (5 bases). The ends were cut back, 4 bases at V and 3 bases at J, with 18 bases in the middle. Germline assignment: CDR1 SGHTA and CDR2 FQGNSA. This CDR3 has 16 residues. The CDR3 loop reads CASSYLGLGRKETQYF. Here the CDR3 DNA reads TGTGCCAGCAGCTACCTAGGACTCGGGCGGAAAGAGACCCAGTACTTC.

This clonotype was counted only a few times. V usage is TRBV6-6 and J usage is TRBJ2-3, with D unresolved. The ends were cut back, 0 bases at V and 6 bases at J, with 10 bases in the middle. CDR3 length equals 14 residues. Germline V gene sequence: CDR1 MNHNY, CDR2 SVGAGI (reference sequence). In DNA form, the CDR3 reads TGTGCCAGCAGTTACTCCCCGTCTACGGATACGCAGTATTTT. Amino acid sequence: CASSYSPSTDTQYF.

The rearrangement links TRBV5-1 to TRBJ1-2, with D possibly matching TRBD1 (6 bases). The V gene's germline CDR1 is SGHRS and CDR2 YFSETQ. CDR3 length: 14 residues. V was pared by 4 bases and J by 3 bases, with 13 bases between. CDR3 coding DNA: TGCGCCAGCAGCCCACAGGGCCTCCACTATGGCTACACCTTC. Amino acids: CASSPQGLHYGYTF.

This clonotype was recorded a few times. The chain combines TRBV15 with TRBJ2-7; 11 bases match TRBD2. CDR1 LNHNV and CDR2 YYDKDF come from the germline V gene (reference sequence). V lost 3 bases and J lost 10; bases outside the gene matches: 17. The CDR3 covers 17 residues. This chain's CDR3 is CATSRSGGTSGALRQYV. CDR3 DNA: TGTGCCACCAGCAGGTCGGGTGGGACTAGCGGCGCCCTACGCCAGTACGTC.

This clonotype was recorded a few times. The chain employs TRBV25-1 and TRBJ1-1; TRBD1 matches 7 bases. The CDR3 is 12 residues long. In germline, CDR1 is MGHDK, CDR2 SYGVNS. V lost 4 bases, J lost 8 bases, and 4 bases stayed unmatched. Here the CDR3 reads CASSGQGAEAFF. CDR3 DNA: TGTGCCAGCAGTGGACAGGGAGCCGAAGCTTTCTTT.